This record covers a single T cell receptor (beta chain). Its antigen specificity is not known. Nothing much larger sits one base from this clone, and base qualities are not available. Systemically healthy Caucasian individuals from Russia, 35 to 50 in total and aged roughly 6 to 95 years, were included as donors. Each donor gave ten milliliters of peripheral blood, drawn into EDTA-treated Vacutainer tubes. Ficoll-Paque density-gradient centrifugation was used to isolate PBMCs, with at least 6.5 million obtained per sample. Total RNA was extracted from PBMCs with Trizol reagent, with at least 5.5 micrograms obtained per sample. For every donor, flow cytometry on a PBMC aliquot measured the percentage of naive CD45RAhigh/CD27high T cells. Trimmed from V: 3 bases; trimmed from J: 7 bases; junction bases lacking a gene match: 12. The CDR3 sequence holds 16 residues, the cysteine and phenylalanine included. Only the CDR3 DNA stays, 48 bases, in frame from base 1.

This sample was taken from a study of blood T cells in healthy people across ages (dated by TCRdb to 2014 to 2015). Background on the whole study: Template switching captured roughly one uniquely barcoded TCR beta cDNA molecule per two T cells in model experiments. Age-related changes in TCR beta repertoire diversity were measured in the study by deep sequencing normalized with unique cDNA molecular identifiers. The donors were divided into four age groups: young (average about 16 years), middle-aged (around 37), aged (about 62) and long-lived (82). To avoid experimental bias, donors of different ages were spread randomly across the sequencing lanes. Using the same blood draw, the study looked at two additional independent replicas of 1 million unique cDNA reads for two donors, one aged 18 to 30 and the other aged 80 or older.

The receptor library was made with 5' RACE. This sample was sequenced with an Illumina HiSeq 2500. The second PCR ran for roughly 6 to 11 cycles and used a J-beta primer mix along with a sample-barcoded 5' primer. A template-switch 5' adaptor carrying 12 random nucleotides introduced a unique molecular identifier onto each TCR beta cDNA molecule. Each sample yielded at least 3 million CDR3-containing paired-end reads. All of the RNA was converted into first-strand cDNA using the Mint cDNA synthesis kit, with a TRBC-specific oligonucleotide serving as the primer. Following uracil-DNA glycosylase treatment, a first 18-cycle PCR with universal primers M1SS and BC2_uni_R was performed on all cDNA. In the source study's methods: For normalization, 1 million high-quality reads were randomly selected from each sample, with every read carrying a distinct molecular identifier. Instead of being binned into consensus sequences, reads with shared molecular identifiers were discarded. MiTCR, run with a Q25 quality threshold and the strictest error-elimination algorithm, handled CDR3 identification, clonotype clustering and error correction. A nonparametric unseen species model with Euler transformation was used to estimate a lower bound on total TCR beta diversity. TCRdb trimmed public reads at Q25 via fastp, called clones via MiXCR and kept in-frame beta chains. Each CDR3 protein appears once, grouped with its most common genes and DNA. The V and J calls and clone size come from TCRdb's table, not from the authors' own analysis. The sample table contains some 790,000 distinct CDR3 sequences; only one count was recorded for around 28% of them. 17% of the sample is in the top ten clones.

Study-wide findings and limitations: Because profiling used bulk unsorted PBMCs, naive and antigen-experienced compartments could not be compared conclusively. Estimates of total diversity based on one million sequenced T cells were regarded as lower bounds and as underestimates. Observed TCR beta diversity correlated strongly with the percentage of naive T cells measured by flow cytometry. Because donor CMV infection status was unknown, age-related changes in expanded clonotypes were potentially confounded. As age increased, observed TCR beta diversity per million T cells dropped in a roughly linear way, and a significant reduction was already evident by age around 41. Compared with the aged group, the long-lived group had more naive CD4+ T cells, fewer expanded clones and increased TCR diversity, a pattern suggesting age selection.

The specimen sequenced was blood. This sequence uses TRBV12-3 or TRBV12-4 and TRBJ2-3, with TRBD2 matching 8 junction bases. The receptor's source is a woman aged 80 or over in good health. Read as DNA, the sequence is TGTGCCAGCAGTTTCTCTCCGGGAGGGGAAAGCAATACGCAGTATTTT. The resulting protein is CASSFSPGGESNTQYF.